The 31 T cell receptor beta chains presented below share a single source sample, sequenced in a study of T cell clonotyping in hematopoietic cell transplantation. Method: immunoSEQ multiplex PCR; TCRdb's copy keeps in-frame clones and lacks some. The top ten hold less than 20% of the sample, which has 15,000 to 20,000 clones, 70% to 85% seen once. Time point defined: recipient sample about 28 days before transplant, after cytoreduction. Source: peripheral blood mononuclear cells, taken before stem cell transplant. These receptors all stem from a man in his fifties or sixties with acute myeloid leukemia. Some clones in this sample may be carry-over from other donors' samples.

The chain joins TRBV7-2 to TRBJ2-7, with D perhaps assigned TRBD1 or TRBD2 (5 bases each). V was clipped by 0 bases and J by 0 bases, with 9 bases between them. CDR3 length: 15 residues. In germline, CDR1 is SGHTA, CDR2 FQGNSA. CDR3 residues: CASSLAAGSSYEQYF. As DNA, the CDR3 is TGTGCCAGCAGCTTAGCGGCAGGGAGCTCCTACGAGCAGTACTTC. Together with reference TRBV7-2 and TRBJ2-7, the CDR3 gives the full variable domain: GAGVSQSPSNKVTEKGKDVELRCDPISGHTALYWYRQSLGQGLEFLIYFQGNSAPDKSGLPSDRFSAERTGGSVSTLTIQRTQQEDSAVYLCASSLAAGSSYEQYFGPGTRLTVT.

This sequence joins TRBV5-1 and TRBJ2-7; TRBD1 aligns across 11 bases. Looked up from germline, CDR1 is SGHRS and CDR2 is YFSETQ. The CDR3 is 17 amino acids. V shed 0 bases and J 7 bases; nucleotides not matched to a gene: 12. The CDR3 DNA follows: TGCGCCAGCAGCTTGGCCGTGGGGGGACAGGGGGGCGGTGAGCAGTACTTC. Translating it yields CASSLAVGGQGGGEQYF.

The rearrangement uses TRBV29-1 and TRBJ2-5; possibly TRBD1 for D (5 bases). The length of the CDR3 is 13 residues. Germline CDR1 SQVTM, CDR2 ANQGSEA. The V end was cut by 3 bases, the J end by 5 bases, with 13 bases between. The CDR3 nucleotides are TGCAGCGTTGACAGGGTCGACTTTGAGACCCAGTACTTC. It is translated as CSVDRVDFETQYF.

The rearrangement joins TRBV5-1 to TRBJ1-2; perhaps TRBD1 as D (6 bases). The germline V gene has CDR1 SGHRS and CDR2 YFSETQ. The CDR3 has 15 amino acids. V lost 5 bases and J 5 bases, leaving 19 bases between the germline ends. This CDR3 reads CASRSGTAGEYGYTF. CDR3 DNA: TGCGCCAGCAGATCCGGGACTGCAGGGGAATATGGCTACACCTTC.

CDR3 amino acids: CASSPQLGQGAYEQYF. The CDR3 nucleotides read TGTGCCAGCAGTCCTCAGCTCGGACAGGGGGCATACGAGCAGTACTTC. This rearrangement joins TRBV6-6 to TRBJ2-7, with 11 nucleotides matching TRBD1. V lost 5 bases to trimming and J lost 4 bases; unmatched junction nucleotides: 10. The CDR3 is 16 residues long. In germline, CDR1 is MNHNY, CDR2 SVGAGI (reference sequence).

The chain uses TRBV10-3 and TRBJ2-7, with no clear D. Germline V lookup: CDR1 ENHRY, CDR2 SYGVKD. The CDR3 runs 13 residues. Trimming stripped 7 bases from V and 6 bases from J, with 16 bases between. CDR3 nucleotides: TGTGCCATCATGGCGGACCCCTCCGGCGAGCAGTACTTC. It specifies CAIMADPSGEQYF.

This clone was detected only a few times. The chain's CDR3 is CASSSQQGRIETQYF. The CDR3 region has the DNA TGTGCCAGCAGCTCCCAGCAGGGGAGAATAGAGACCCAGTACTTC. This sequence joins TRBV7-2 and TRBJ2-5; D possibly corresponds to TRBD1 (6 bases). V was cut by 4 bases and J by 4 bases, with 16 bases left in between. The CDR3 consists of 15 residues. From germline, CDR1 is SGHTA and CDR2 FQGNSA.

The rearrangement uses TRBV7-9 and TRBJ1-2, with TRBD1 matching 8 bases. Germline V lookup: CDR1 SEHNR, CDR2 FQNEAQ (reference sequence). The CDR3 totals 16 residues. V was pared by 1 base and J by 2 bases, with 6 bases of the junction left unmatched. For the CDR3, the DNA is TGTGCCAGCAGCTTAGTCGGGACAGGCGTGAACTATGGCTACACCTTC. Amino acid sequence: CASSLVGTGVNYGYTF.

This rearrangement joins TRBV28 to TRBJ2-2, with D tentatively TRBD1 (6 bases). Trimming removed 6 bases at V and 0 bases at J, with 11 bases between. Germline assignment: CDR1 MDHEN and CDR2 SYDVKM. The CDR3 contains 15 residues. The CDR3 loop is CASSPGQTNTGELFF. CDR3 in DNA: TGTGCCAGCAGCCCGGGACAAACGAACACCGGGGAGCTGTTTTTT.

V and J are TRBV11-2 and TRBJ1-5, with 7 bases that match TRBD1. CDR1 is SGHAT and CDR2 is FQNNGV in the germline V gene. The CDR3 contains 14 residues. V was pared by 5 bases and J by 3 bases, with 4 bases of the junction left unmatched. The CDR3 sequence is CASSPGTANQPQHF. The CDR3 DNA reads TGTGCCAGCAGCCCCGGGACAGCCAATCAGCCCCAGCATTTT. The whole variable domain, remainder taken from reference TRBV11-2 and TRBJ1-5, is EAGVAQSPRYKIIEKRQSVAFWCNPISGHATLYWYQQILGQGPKLLIQFQNNGVVDDSQLPKDRFSAERLKGVDSTLKIQPAKLEDSAVYLCASSPGTANQPQHFGDGTRLSIL.

This rearrangement joins TRBV7-9 to TRBJ2-3; D possibly uses TRBD1 or TRBD2 (7 bases each). The CDR3 covers 17 residues. Trimming took 5 bases from V and 0 from J, leaving 18 bases between them. Germline values: CDR1 SEHNR, CDR2 FQNEAQ (reference sequence). CDR3 DNA sequence: TGTGCCAGCAGCGTCTCAGGGGGGGGGCGCAGCACAGATACGCAGTATTTT. Residues: CASSVSGGGRSTDTQYF.

The chain recombines TRBV6-5 with TRBJ1-5; D gene ambiguous. CDR1 is MNHEY, CDR2 SVGAGI, per germline. The CDR3 loop spans 13 amino acids. The V end was cut by 4 bases, the J end by 9 bases, with 13 bases between. CDR3 sequence (DNA): TGTGCCAGCAGTTCTCACCCTAATGGGCCCCAGCATTTT. Amino acids: CASSSHPNGPQHF.

V usage is TRBV27 and J usage is TRBJ1-5; D gene unclear. Trimming pared 1 base from V and 0 bases from J, leaving 13 bases between. The CDR3 has 17 amino acids. The germline gives CDR1 MNHEY, CDR2 SMNVEV (reference sequence). Written as DNA, the CDR3 is TGTGCCAGCAGTTTATTTATGGGGTCCCATAGCAATCAGCCCCAGCATTTT. Its protein is CASSLFMGSHSNQPQHF.

The CDR3 region is CASSQERVISSYEQYF. CDR3 DNA: TGCGCCAGCAGCCAAGAAAGGGTGATCAGCTCCTACGAGCAGTACTTC. The rearrangement joins TRBV4-3 to TRBJ2-7; unclear D gene. Between the trimmed V and J ends, which lost 0 bases and 0 bases, there was a span of 12 bases. CDR1 and CDR2 from the germline V gene are LGHNA and YSLEER. The CDR3 spans 16 residues.

This sequence joins TRBV6-5 and TRBJ1-2; D may be TRBD1 (6 bases). CDR1 and CDR2 from the germline V gene are MNHEY and SVGAGI. Deletions cut 7 bases from V and 8 bases from J, with 20 bases between. The CDR3 contains 14 residues. CDR3: CASTRTQGSVGYTF. Here the CDR3 DNA reads TGTGCCAGCACCCGGACACAGGGTTCGGTCGGCTACACCTTC.

This chain connects TRBV7-9 to TRBJ2-7; D is tentatively TRBD1 or TRBD2 (6 bases each). Trimming left V 5 bases short and J 1 base short, with 12 bases between. The CDR3 consists of 14 residues. The germline V gene has CDR1 SEHNR and CDR2 FQNEAQ (reference sequence). CDR3 DNA sequence: TGTGCCAGCAGCCCGCGGGACAAATCCTACGAGCAGTACTTC. It encodes CASSPRDKSYEQYF.

This clone was observed once. The CDR3 sequence is CAWSLGQGTYQPQHF. The CDR3 DNA reads as TGTGCCTGGAGTCTGGGACAGGGAACGTATCAGCCCCAGCATTTT. V is TRBV30 and J is TRBJ1-5, with 9 nucleotides matching TRBD1. After removal of 2 bases from V and 5 bases from J, the junction contained 7 bases not matched to a gene. The CDR3 covers 15 residues. The germline V gene has CDR1 GTSNPN and CDR2 SVGIG (reference sequence).

The V gene is TRBV4-2, the J gene TRBJ1-1; weak D call: TRBD1 (5 bases). CDR1 LGHNA and CDR2 YNFKEQ come from the germline V gene. V was pared by 4 bases and J by 6 bases, with 21 bases between. The CDR3 runs to 16 residues. The CDR3 nucleotides read TGTGCCAGCAGCCGACGTGGGGGACGCGGGAGGGCTGAAGCTTTCTTT. Protein sequence: CASSRRGGRGRAEAFF.

The chain carries TRBV6-5 and TRBJ2-7; D is perhaps TRBD1 or TRBD2 (5 bases each). CDR1 and CDR2 (germline): MNHEY, SVGAGI. The CDR3 covers 13 residues. V was cut by 2 bases and J by 4 bases, with 9 bases left in between. In DNA form, the CDR3 reads TGTGCCAGCAGTTACGGGACCTCTTACGAGCAGTACTTC. Translated: CASSYGTSYEQYF.

The V and J genes are TRBV19 and TRBJ2-2; D perhaps matches TRBD2 (7 bases). Trimming left V 6 bases short and J 3 bases short, with 14 bases between. Germline values: CDR1 LNHDA, CDR2 SQIVND (reference sequence). The CDR3 loop spans 15 amino acids. CDR3 in amino acids: CASSRGRGDTGELFF. The CDR3, as DNA: TGTGCCAGTAGCAGGGGACGGGGGGACACCGGGGAGCTGTTTTTT. The full variable domain, completed using reference TRBV19 and TRBJ2-2, is DGGITQSPKYLFRKEGQNVTLSCEQNLNHDAMYWYRQDPGQGLRLIYYSQIVNDFQKGDIAEGYSVSREKKESFPLTVTSAQKNPTAFYLCASSRGRGDTGELFFGEGSRLTVL.

In DNA form, the CDR3 reads TGTGCCAGCAGTTACCCCGGGAGCCTGGGGACCCAGTACTTC. This translates into CASSYPGSLGTQYF. The gene calls are TRBV6-5 and TRBJ2-5; possibly TRBD2 for D (6 bases). Trimming pared 2 bases from V and 7 bases from J, leaving 14 bases between. CDR3 length equals 14 residues. In germline, CDR1 is MNHEY, CDR2 SVGAGI.

This chain uses TRBV5-4 with TRBJ2-5; tentative D call: TRBD1 (6 bases). CDR1 and CDR2 (germline): SGHNT, YYREEE (reference sequence). V dropped 7 bases and J dropped 2 bases, with 9 bases sitting between them. This CDR3 contains 12 residues. The CDR3 region has the DNA TGTGCCAGCGGACAGACTCAAGAGACCCAGTACTTC. The encoded protein is CASGQTQETQYF.

V usage is TRBV5-1 and J usage is TRBJ2-7, with D perhaps being TRBD1 or TRBD2 (5 bases each). V lost 2 bases, J lost 5 bases, and 17 bases lay in between. Germline CDR1 SGHRS, CDR2 YFSETQ. The CDR3 covers 15 residues. The CDR3 loop is CASSFALTGAHEQYF. CDR3 in DNA: TGCGCCAGCAGCTTTGCTTTAACCGGGGCACACGAGCAGTACTTC.

The chain joins TRBV9 to TRBJ2-3; D call uncertain. Germline CDR1 is SGDLS and CDR2 is YYNGEE. This CDR3 has 14 amino acids. The V and J ends lost 2 bases and 4 bases respectively, with 11 bases between them. This CDR3 is CASSVRQAADTQYF. The CDR3 DNA is TGTGCCAGCAGCGTTCGGCAGGCCGCAGATACGCAGTATTTT.

V and J are TRBV2 and TRBJ2-3; 8 nucleotides match TRBD2. CDR3 size: 16 residues. Germline V gene sequence: CDR1 SNHLY, CDR2 FYNNEI. This chain's CDR3 is CADLSGVAGSTDTQYF. The CDR3 bases are TGTGCAGACCTTAGTGGGGTAGCGGGGAGCACAGATACGCAGTATTTT. The full variable domain, its missing parts supplied by reference TRBV2 and TRBJ2-3, is EPEVTQTPSHQVTQMGQEVILRCVPISNHLYFYWYRQILGQKVEFLVSFYNNEISEKSEIFDDQFSVERPDGSNFTLKIRSTKLEDSAMYFCADLSGVAGSTDTQYFGPGTRLTVL.

CDR3 sequence reads: CASSRQGAVSEAFF. For the CDR3, the DNA is TGTGCCAGCAGCCGACAGGGGGCGGTTTCTGAAGCTTTCTTT. V usage is TRBV7-2 and J usage is TRBJ1-1; the match to TRBD1 covers 10 bases. This CDR3 is built from 14 residues. The V gene's germline CDR1 is SGHTA and CDR2 FQGNSA. V lost 5 bases to trimming and J lost 6 bases; unmatched junction nucleotides: 6.

This chain joins TRBV2 and TRBJ1-6; 8 bases are shared with TRBD1. Germline V gene sequence: CDR1 SNHLY, CDR2 FYNNEI. The CDR3 sequence is 17 residues long. The V and J ends lost 5 bases and 4 bases, in that order; junction bases with no gene match: 10. CDR3 amino acids: CASSQTGEEGYNSPLHF. The CDR3 region has the DNA TGTGCCAGCAGTCAGACAGGGGAGGAGGGGTATAATTCACCCCTCCACTTT.

This clone was found a few times. The chain combines TRBV19 with TRBJ1-5; TRBD1 aligns across 7 bases. The germline CDR1 and CDR2 sequences are LNHDA and SQIVND (reference sequence). The CDR3 length is 16 residues. V lost 4 bases and J lost 2; bases outside the gene matches: 8. Here the CDR3 reads CASSTGTVYGNQPQHF. CDR3 coding DNA: TGTGCCAGTAGTACCGGGACAGTTTATGGCAATCAGCCCCAGCATTTT. The complete variable domain, with remaining parts taken from reference TRBV19 and TRBJ1-5, reads DGGITQSPKYLFRKEGQNVTLSCEQNLNHDAMYWYRQDPGQGLRLIYYSQIVNDFQKGDIAEGYSVSREKKESFPLTVTSAQKNPTAFYLCASSTGTVYGNQPQHFGDGTRLSIL.

The V and J genes are TRBV6-5 and TRBJ2-1; D call uncertain. The CDR3 is 13 residues long. The germline V gene has CDR1 MNHEY and CDR2 SVGAGI. Trimming took off 7 bases at V and 4 bases at J, with 11 bases between the two ends. CDR3 region: CASKTKEYNEQFF. The CDR3 DNA is TGTGCCAGCAAAACCAAGGAGTACAATGAGCAGTTCTTC.

The rearrangement links TRBV7-9 to TRBJ1-1; 7 bases match TRBD1. The germline gives CDR1 SEHNR, CDR2 FQNEAQ (reference sequence). This CDR3 is 12 amino acids long. Trimming cost V 6 bases and J 8 bases; bases outside gene matches: 6. Here the CDR3 DNA reads TGTGCCAGCAGGGTCGACAGGGCAGAAGCTTTCTTT. Translating gives CASRVDRAEAFF.

This chain joins TRBV4-1 and TRBJ2-7, with 7 bases lining up with TRBD1. Germline CDR1 MGHRA, CDR2 YSYEKL. V gave up 2 bases and J gave up 3 bases; unmatched junction bases: 7. The CDR3 totals 15 residues. The CDR3 sequence is CASSQPPTGRYEQYF. CDR3 nucleotide sequence: TGCGCCAGCAGCCAACCTCCGACAGGGCGCTACGAGCAGTACTTC.